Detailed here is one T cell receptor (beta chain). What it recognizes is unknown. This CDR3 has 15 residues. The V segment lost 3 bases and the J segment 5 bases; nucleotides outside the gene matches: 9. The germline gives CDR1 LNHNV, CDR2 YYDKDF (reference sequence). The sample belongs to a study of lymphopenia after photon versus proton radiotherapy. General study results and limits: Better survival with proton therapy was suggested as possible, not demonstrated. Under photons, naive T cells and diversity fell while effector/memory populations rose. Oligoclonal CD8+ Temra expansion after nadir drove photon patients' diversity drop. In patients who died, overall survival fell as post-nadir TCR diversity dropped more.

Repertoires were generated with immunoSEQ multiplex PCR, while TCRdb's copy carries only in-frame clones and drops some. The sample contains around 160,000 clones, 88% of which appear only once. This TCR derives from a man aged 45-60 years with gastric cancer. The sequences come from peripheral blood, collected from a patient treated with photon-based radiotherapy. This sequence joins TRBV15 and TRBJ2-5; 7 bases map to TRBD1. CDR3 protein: CATSSRSTGVETQYF. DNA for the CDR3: TGTGCCACCAGCAGTCGTTCTACAGGGGTGGAGACCCAGTACTTC.